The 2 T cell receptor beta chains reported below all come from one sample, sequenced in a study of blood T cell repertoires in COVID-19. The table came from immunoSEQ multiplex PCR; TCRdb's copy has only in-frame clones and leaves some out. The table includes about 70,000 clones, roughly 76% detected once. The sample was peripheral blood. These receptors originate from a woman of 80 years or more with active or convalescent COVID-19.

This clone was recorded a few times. In DNA form, the CDR3 reads TGTGCCAGCAGCCCGCGACAGGGGGCCGATAATTCACCCCTCCACTTT. Its translation is CASSPRQGADNSPLHF. The gene calls are TRBV7-2 and TRBJ1-6, with 10 nucleotides matching TRBD1. CDR3 length: 16 amino acids. Trimming at V came to 5 bases and at J to 5 bases, leaving 6 bases not matched to a gene. Germline CDR1 SGHTA, CDR2 FQGNSA.

In nucleotides, the CDR3 is TGCGCCAGCAGCTTGGCGGGACGGGGGGCAGCCTACGAGCAGTACTTC. Translating gives CASSLAGRGAAYEQYF. The chain uses TRBV5-1 and TRBJ2-7; D may be TRBD2 (7 bases). V lost 0 bases and J lost 2, with 15 bases in between. This CDR3 spans 16 amino acids. Germline CDR1 and CDR2: SGHRS and YFSETQ.